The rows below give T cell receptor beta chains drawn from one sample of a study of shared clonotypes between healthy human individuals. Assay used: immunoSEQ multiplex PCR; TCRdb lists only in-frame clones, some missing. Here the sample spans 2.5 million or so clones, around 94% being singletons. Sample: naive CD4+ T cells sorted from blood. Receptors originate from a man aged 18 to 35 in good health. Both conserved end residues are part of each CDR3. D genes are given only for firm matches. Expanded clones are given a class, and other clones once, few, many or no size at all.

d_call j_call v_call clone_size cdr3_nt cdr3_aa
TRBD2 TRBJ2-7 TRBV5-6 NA TGTGCCAGCAGCTCTTCTAGCGGATCCTACGAGCAGTACTTC CASSSSSGSYEQYF
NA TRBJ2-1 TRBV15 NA TGTGCCACCAGCAGAGGCGAGAGAGAGCAGTTCTTC CATSRGEREQFF
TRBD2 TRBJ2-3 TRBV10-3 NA TGTGCCATCAGGACTAGCGCAAGCACAGATACGCAGTATTTT CAIRTSASTDTQYF
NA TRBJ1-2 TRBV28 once TGTGCCAGCAGTTTAGCCTATGGCTACACCTTC CASSLAYGYTF
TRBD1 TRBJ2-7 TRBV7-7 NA TGTGCTAGCAGCGCCGGGACAGGGTCCTCCTACGAGCAGTACTTC CASSAGTGSSYEQYF
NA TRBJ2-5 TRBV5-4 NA TGTGCCAGCAGCCCTTACAGCGCGCTACCGGAGACCCAGTACTTC CASSPYSALPETQYF
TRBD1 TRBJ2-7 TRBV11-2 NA TGTGCCAGCAGCCTCGACAGGGTCGACCACGAGCAGTACTTC CASSLDRVDHEQYF
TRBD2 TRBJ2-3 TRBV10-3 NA TGTGCCATCAGAAGCGGGGCTAGCACAGATACGCAGTATTTT CAIRSGASTDTQYF
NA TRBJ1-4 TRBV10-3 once TGTGCCATCAGTGAGTCCCTTGATAATGAAAAACTGTTTTTT CAISESLDNEKLFF
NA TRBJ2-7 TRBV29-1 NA TGCAGCGTTGAAGCAGGGGGGGGCCACGAGCAGTACTTC CSVEAGGGHEQYF
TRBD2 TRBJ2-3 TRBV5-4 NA TGTGCCAGCAGCACGCCGACTAGCGGGATTGGCACAGATACGCAGTATTTT CASSTPTSGIGTDTQYF
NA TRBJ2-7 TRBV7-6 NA TGTGCCAGCAGCCAGGACGGCGCCTACGAGCAGTACTTC CASSQDGAYEQYF
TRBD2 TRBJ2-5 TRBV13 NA TGTGCCAGCAGCTTCGGGTCTAGCGGTAACCAAGAGACCCAGTACTTC CASSFGSSGNQETQYF
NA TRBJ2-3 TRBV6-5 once TGTGCCAGCAGTTATGCAGGGTCTAGCACAGATACGCAGTATTTT CASSYAGSSTDTQYF
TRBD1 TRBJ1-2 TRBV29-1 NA TGCAGCGTTGACAAGGGGACAGGGGGTAACTATGGCTACACCTTC CSVDKGTGGNYGYTF
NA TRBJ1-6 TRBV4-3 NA TGCGCCAGCAGCCAAGATAGCAGCTCCTATAATTCACCCCTCCACTTT CASSQDSSSYNSPLHF
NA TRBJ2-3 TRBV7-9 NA TGTGCCAGCAGGTGGGGATTAAGCACAGATACGCAGTATTTT CASRWGLSTDTQYF
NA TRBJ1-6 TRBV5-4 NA TGTGCCAGCAGCTCGGAAGGAGGGTATAATCCGCCCCTCCACTTT CASSSEGGYNPPLHF
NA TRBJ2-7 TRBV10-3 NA TGTGCCATCAGTGAGTCGGGGACCGCCTACGAGCAGTACTTC CAISESGTAYEQYF
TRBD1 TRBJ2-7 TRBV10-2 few TGCGCCAGCACCGAGGGGACAGGGCCCTACGAGCAGTACTTC CASTEGTGPYEQYF
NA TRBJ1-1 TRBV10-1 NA TGCGCCAGCAGTGAGTCAACTCCCAGGAGGGCTTTCTTT CASSESTPRRAFF
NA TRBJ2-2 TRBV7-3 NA TGTGCCAGCAGCTTAGGGAACACCGGGGAGCTGTTTTTT CASSLGNTGELFF
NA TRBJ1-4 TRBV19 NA TGTGCCAGCAGTCCTCAGGGAGCCCAAGGAGAAAAACTGTTTTTT CASSPQGAQGEKLFF
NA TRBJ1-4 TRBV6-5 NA TGTGCCAGCAGTTCAGGGTCACTCGGTGAAAAACTGTTTTTT CASSSGSLGEKLFF
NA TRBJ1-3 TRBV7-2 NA TGTGCCAGCAGCTTGGGACCCTCTTACACCATATATTTT CASSLGPSYTIYF
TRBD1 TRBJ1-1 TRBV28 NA TGTGCCAGCAGTTCGGCATCTAAGGGACAGCAGAACACTGAAGCTTTCTTT CASSSASKGQQNTEAFF
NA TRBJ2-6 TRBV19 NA TGTGCCAGTAGTTCTCCTGGGGAATCCGGGGCCAACGTCCTGACTTTC CASSSPGESGANVLTF
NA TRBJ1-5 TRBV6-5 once TGTGCCAGCAGTCGGGGAGGGCACAATCAGCCCCAGCATTTT CASSRGGHNQPQHF
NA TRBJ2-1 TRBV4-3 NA TGCGCCAGCAGCCAGTACACTCTCAATGAGCAGTTCTTC CASSQYTLNEQFF
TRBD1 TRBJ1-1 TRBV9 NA TGTGCCAGCAGCGCTGCAGGGGGGTCGCCCACTGAAGCTTTCTTT CASSAAGGSPTEAFF
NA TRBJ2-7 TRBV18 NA TGTGCCAGCTCGGGGGGCCTCACCTACGAGCAGTACTTC CASSGGLTYEQYF